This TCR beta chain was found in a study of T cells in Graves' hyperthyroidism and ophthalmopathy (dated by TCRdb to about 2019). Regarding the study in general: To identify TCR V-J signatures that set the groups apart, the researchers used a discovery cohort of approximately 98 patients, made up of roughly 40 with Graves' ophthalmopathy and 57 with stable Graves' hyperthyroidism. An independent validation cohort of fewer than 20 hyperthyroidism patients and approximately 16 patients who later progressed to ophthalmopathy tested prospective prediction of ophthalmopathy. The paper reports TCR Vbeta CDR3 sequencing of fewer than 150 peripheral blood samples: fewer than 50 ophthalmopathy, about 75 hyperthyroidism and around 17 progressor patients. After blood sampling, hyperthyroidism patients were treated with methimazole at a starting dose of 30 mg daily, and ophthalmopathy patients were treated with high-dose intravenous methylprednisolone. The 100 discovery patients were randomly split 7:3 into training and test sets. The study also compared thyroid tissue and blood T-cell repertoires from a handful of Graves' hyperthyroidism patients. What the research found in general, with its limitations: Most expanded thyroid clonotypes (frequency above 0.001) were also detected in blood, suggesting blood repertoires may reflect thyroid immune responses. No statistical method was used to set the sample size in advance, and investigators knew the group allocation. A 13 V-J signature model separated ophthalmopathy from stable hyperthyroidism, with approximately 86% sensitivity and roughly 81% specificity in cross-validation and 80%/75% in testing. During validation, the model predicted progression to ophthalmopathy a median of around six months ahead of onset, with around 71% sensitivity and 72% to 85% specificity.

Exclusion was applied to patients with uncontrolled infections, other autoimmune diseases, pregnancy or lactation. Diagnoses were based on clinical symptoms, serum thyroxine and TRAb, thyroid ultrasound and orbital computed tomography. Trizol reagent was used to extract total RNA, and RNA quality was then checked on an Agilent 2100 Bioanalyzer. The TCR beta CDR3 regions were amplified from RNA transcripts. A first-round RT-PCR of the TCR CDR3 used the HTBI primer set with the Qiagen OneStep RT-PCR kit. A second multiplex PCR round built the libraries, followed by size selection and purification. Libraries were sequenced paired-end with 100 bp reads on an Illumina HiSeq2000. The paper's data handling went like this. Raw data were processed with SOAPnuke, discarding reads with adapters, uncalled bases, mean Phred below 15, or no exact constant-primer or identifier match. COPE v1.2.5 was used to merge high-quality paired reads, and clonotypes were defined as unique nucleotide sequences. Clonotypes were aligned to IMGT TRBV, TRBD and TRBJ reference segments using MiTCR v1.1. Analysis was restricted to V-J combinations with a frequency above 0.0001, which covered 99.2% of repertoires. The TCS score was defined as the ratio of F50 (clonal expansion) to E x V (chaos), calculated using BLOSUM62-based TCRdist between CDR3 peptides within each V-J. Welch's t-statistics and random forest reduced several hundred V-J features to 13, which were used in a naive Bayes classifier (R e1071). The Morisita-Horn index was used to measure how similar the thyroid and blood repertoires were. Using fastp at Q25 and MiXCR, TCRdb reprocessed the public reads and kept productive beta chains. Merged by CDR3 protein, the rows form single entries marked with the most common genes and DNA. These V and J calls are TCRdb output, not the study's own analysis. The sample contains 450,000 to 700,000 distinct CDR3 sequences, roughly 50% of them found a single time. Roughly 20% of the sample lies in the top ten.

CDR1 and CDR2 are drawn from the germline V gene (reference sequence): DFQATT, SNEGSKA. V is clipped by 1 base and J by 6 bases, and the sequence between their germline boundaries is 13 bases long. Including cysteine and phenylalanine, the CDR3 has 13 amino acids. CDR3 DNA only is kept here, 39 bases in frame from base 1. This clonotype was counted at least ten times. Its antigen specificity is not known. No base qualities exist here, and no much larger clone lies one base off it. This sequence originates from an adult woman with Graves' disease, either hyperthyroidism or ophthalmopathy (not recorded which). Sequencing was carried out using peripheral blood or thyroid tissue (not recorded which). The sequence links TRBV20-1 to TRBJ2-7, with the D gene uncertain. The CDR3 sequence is CSARAGGSSEQYF. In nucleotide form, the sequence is TGCAGTGCTAGAGCCGGCGGCAGCTCCGAGCAGTACTTC.